These 28 T cell receptor beta chains share one sample of origin, sequenced in a study of immune evolution from preneoplasia to lung adenocarcinoma. Using immunoSEQ multiplex PCR, the repertoire was profiled, and TCRdb retains in-frame clones only, with some absent. The repertoire holds some 6,100 clones, with over 80% as singletons. Input material: FFPE lung adenocarcinoma in situ tissue. All receptors derive from a donor aged 70 or over with lung adenocarcinoma.

The chain links TRBV19 to TRBJ1-4; 7 positions agree with TRBD1. Looked up from germline, CDR1 is LNHDA and CDR2 is SQIVND (reference sequence). V lost 4 bases, J lost 8 bases, and 7 bases stayed unmatched. This CDR3 region has 14 residues. The CDR3 DNA reads as TGTGCCAGTAGTACGGCAGGGGGTAAGGAAAAACTGTTTTTT. Residues: CASSTAGGKEKLFF.

The genes are TRBV29-1 and TRBJ1-1; a weak D match, TRBD1 (6 bases). CDR1 and CDR2 from the germline V gene are SQVTM and ANQGSEA. V was trimmed by 7 bases and J by 1 base, leaving 13 bases between them. This CDR3 contains 13 residues. In DNA form, the CDR3 reads TGCAGCGCTATGGACAGACGGAACACTGAAGCTTTCTTT. Translating gives CSAMDRRNTEAFF.

The chain recombines TRBV30 with TRBJ2-2, with a possible D match to TRBD1 (5 bases). The ends were cut back, 4 bases at V and 7 bases at J, with 13 bases in the middle. From germline, CDR1 is GTSNPN and CDR2 SVGIG (reference sequence). The CDR3 is 13 amino acids. CDR3 nucleotides: TGTGCCTGGAATAGCCAGGGAAGCGGGGAGCTGTTTTTT. It codes for CAWNSQGSGELFF.

The V call is TRBV12-5, the J call TRBJ2-2; D gene ambiguous. V was cut by 1 base and J by 8 bases, with 8 bases left in between. This CDR3 comprises 13 residues. Per the germline V gene, CDR1 is LGHNT and CDR2 is FRNRAP. CDR3 sequence (DNA): TGTGCTAGTGGTTTGGCTGTCTCGGGGGAGCTGTTTTTT. This encodes CASGLAVSGELFF.

V gene TRBV19 combines with J gene TRBJ1-4; the D gene is possibly TRBD1 (6 bases). The V gene's germline CDR1 is LNHDA and CDR2 SQIVND (reference sequence). V was pared by 5 bases and J by 6 bases, with 16 bases between. The CDR3 is made up of 15 amino acids. The CDR3 spells CASSPSRGGYEKLFF. CDR3 nucleotide sequence: TGTGCCAGTAGTCCATCCCGCGGGGGCTATGAAAAACTGTTTTTT. The full variable domain, rest sourced from reference TRBV19 and TRBJ1-4, is DGGITQSPKYLFRKEGQNVTLSCEQNLNHDAMYWYRQDPGQGLRLIYYSQIVNDFQKGDIAEGYSVSREKKESFPLTVTSAQKNPTAFYLCASSPSRGGYEKLFFGSGTQLSVL.

V usage is TRBV7-8 and J usage is TRBJ2-5; 13 nucleotides align to TRBD2. The CDR3 sequence is 16 residues long. Unmatched junction bases numbered 12, after V lost 10 bases and J lost 4 bases. From germline, CDR1 is SGHVS and CDR2 FQNEAQ. The CDR3 nucleotides read TGTGCCACCGTACTAGCGGGAGGGGCGGGGCGAGAGACCCAGTACTTC. Its protein is CATVLAGGAGRETQYF. Complete variable domain (other parts from reference TRBV7-8 and TRBJ2-5): GAGVSQSPRYKVAKRGQDVALRCDPISGHVSLFWYQQALGQGPEFLTYFQNEAQLDKSGLPSDRFFAERPEGSVSTLKIQRTQQEDSAVYLCATVLAGGAGRETQYFGPGTRLLVL.

This sequence joins TRBV19 and TRBJ2-1; perhaps TRBD1 as D (6 bases). CDR3 length: 13 residues. V gave up 2 bases and J gave up 4 bases, with 6 bases separating them. Germline lookup yields CDR1 LNHDA and CDR2 SQIVND (reference sequence). Here the CDR3 reads CASSITGYNEQFF. The DNA for the CDR3 is TGTGCCAGTAGTATAACAGGGTACAATGAGCAGTTCTTC.

J is TRBJ2-5 and V is TRBV6-1; perhaps TRBD1 as D (6 bases). Trimming left V 2 bases short and J 5 bases short, with 15 bases between. The CDR3 runs to 15 residues. Germline assignment: CDR1 MNHNS and CDR2 SASEGT. CDR3 in DNA: TGTGCCAGCAGTGAATACAGGGCCGAAGACGAGACCCAGTACTTC. It translates to CASSEYRAEDETQYF.

The sample holds a few counts of this clone. The chain links TRBV25-1 to TRBJ2-6; D remains unclear. This CDR3 has 16 amino acids. Germline CDR1 reads MGHDK; CDR2 reads SYGVNS. Deletions cut 3 bases from V and 0 bases from J, with 9 bases between. The CDR3 nucleotides are TGTGCCAGCAGTGATTCTGGCTACTCTGGGGCCAACGTCCTGACTTTC. It codes for CASSDSGYSGANVLTF.

The table lists this clone with a few counts. The chain joins TRBV7-9 to TRBJ1-3, with D possibly being TRBD1 (5 bases). The CDR3 has 16 amino acids. With 1 base removed from V and 4 bases from J, the gap between germline ends came to 14 bases. Per the germline V gene, CDR1 is SEHNR and CDR2 is FQNEAQ (reference sequence). The CDR3 nucleotides are TGTGCCAGCAGCTTAGACACGGGGGTAGACGGAAACACCATATATTTT. Protein: CASSLDTGVDGNTIYF. The complete variable domain, with remaining parts taken from reference TRBV7-9 and TRBJ1-3, reads DTGVSQNPRHKITKRGQNVTFRCDPISEHNRLYWYRQTLGQGPEFLTYFQNEAQLEKSRLLSDRFSAERPKGSFSTLEIQRTEQGDSAMYLCASSLDTGVDGNTIYFGEGSWLTVV.

CDR3 bases: TGTGCCAGCAGCCTAACGGGACCGCTATATGGCTACACCTTC. Protein sequence: CASSLTGPLYGYTF. This sequence joins TRBV7-2 and TRBJ1-2; D might be TRBD1 (5 bases). Germline V gene sequence: CDR1 SGHTA, CDR2 FQGNSA. V shed 5 bases and J shed 5 bases, with 15 bases lying between them. This CDR3 spans 14 amino acids.

This clone is a singleton in its sample. The chain couples TRBV5-1 to TRBJ2-3; 9 nucleotides match TRBD2. Per the germline V gene, CDR1 is SGHRS and CDR2 is YFSETQ. The J segment lost 0 bases and the V segment lost 4 bases, leaving 3 bases of the junction unmatched. The CDR3 has 15 residues. The CDR3 here is CASSHTSGSTDTQYF. For the CDR3, the DNA is TGCGCCAGCAGCCACACTAGCGGGAGCACAGATACGCAGTATTTT.

The chain joins TRBV5-6 to TRBJ2-7, with a possible D match to TRBD2 (7 bases). The CDR3 is 15 amino acids. The V and J ends lost 0 bases and 3 bases respectively, with 13 bases between them. CDR1 SGHDT and CDR2 YYEEEE come from the germline V gene. CDR3 sequence reads: CASSLAGGTGYEQYF. DNA of the CDR3: TGTGCCAGCAGCTTGGCGGGGGGCACAGGCTACGAGCAGTACTTC.

The chain is built from TRBV7-8 and TRBJ2-7, with a possible D match to TRBD2 (5 bases). CDR3 length equals 14 residues. V was trimmed by 4 bases and J by 6 bases, leaving 16 bases between them. Germline V CDR1 and CDR2: SGHVS, FQNEAQ. CDR3 in amino acids: CASSSLAASAEQYF. Here the CDR3 DNA reads TGTGCCAGCAGCTCGCTAGCAGCCAGCGCCGAGCAGTACTTC.

The chain carries TRBV10-3 and TRBJ2-1; 7 bases match TRBD2. There are 12 residues in the CDR3. V trimming: 3 bases; J trimming: 9 bases; junction bases outside the gene matches: 2. Looked up from germline, CDR1 is ENHRY and CDR2 is SYGVKD. CDR3 DNA: TGTGCCATCAGTGATTCTAGCGGTGAGCAGTTCTTC. The encoded protein is CAISDSSGEQFF.

This chain links TRBV21-1 with TRBJ1-1. TRBV21-1 is designated a pseudogene. This CDR3 region has 10 residues. The CDR3 sequence: CASSNHPKRF. The CDR3 nucleotides read TGTGCCAGCAGCAACCACCCAAAAAGGTTT.

This chain joins TRBV6-5 and TRBJ2-3; 12 bases are shared with TRBD1. The germline V gene encodes CDR1 MNHEY and CDR2 SVGAGI. Trimming removed 5 bases from V and 4 bases from J; junction bases left unmatched: 1. CDR3 length equals 14 residues. CDR3 in DNA: TGTGCCAGCAGTAGGGACAGGGGGCCAGATACGCAGTATTTT. Its translation: CASSRDRGPDTQYF.

V and J are TRBV9 and TRBJ2-4; maybe TRBD1 (5 bases). Germline V gene data show CDR1 as SGDLS and CDR2 as YYNGEE. The CDR3 is 14 amino acids. V was shortened by 2 bases and J by 0 bases, with 6 bases between the two germline ends. The CDR3 coding sequence is TGTGCCAGCAGCGTGACAGCAGCCAAAAACATTCAGTACTTC. This encodes CASSVTAAKNIQYF.

J is TRBJ2-5 and V is TRBV7-9, with D perhaps TRBD2 (6 bases). Looked up from germline, CDR1 is SEHNR and CDR2 is FQNEAQ (reference sequence). V lost 6 bases, J lost 4 bases, and 15 bases lay in between. This CDR3 region has 14 residues. CDR3 sequence reads: CASSSGSGGETQYF. The CDR3 nucleotides read TGTGCCAGCAGTTCCGGGAGTGGTGGAGAGACCCAGTACTTC.

This chain uses TRBV15 with TRBJ1-2; weak D call: TRBD1 (6 bases). Germline CDR1 is LNHNV and CDR2 is YYDKDF (reference sequence). The V gene lost 0 bases and the J gene lost 3 bases, with 11 bases spanning the gap. CDR3 size: 15 residues. CDR3 DNA sequence: TGTGCCACCAGCAGAGACCAACAGGGATACTATGGCTACACCTTC. It translates to CATSRDQQGYYGYTF.

This chain links TRBV9 with TRBJ2-7; 14 bases are a match to TRBD2. Germline V gene lookup returns CDR1 SGDLS and CDR2 YYNGEE. J was trimmed by 3 bases and V by 3 bases; bases with no gene match: 5. This CDR3 spans 16 amino acids. The CDR3 reads CASSATGLAGDYEQYF. As DNA, the CDR3 is TGTGCCAGCAGCGCCACGGGACTAGCGGGAGACTACGAGCAGTACTTC.

Here the CDR3 reads CASSKETGQLGVYGYTF. The DNA of the CDR3 is TGTGCCAGCAGCAAGGAGACCGGGCAGTTGGGGGTGTATGGCTACACCTTC. The chain uses TRBV21-1 and TRBJ1-2. TRBV21-1 constitutes a pseudogene. This CDR3 is built from 17 residues.

The gene calls are TRBV19 and TRBJ2-2; D might be TRBD2 (5 bases). CDR3 length: 16 residues. The ends were cut back, 1 base at V and 5 bases at J, with 14 bases in the middle. Germline V gene lookup returns CDR1 LNHDA and CDR2 SQIVND (reference sequence). CDR3 coding DNA: TGTGCCAGTAGTATAGGGAAGGGAGTACTAACCGGGGAGCTGTTTTTT. Translating gives CASSIGKGVLTGELFF.

J is TRBJ2-7 and V is TRBV6-5; D is unresolved. This CDR3 spans 14 amino acids. CDR1 and CDR2 (germline): MNHEY, SVGAGI. V shed 2 bases and J shed 2 bases, with 10 bases lying between them. The CDR3 reads CASSYSALAYEQYF. The DNA for the CDR3 is TGTGCCAGCAGTTACAGCGCCCTTGCCTACGAGCAGTACTTC.

The chain employs TRBV5-5 and TRBJ1-2; 7 bases are shared with TRBD1. V lost 3 bases to trimming and J lost 4 bases; unmatched junction nucleotides: 9. This CDR3 contains 15 residues. Germline-derived CDR1 and CDR2 are SGHKS and YYEKEE (reference sequence). CDR3 DNA sequence: TGTGCCAGCAGCTGGCGGACAGGAGGGTTCTATGGCTACACCTTC. Amino acid sequence: CASSWRTGGFYGYTF. The complete variable domain, with remaining parts taken from reference TRBV5-5 and TRBJ1-2, reads DAGVTQSPTHLIKTRGQQVTLRCSPISGHKSVSWYQQVLGQGPQFIFQYYEKEERGRGNFPDRFSARQFPNYSSELNVNALLLGDSALYLCASSWRTGGFYGYTFGSGTRLTVV.

This chain connects TRBV9 to TRBJ2-2; 10 positions agree with TRBD2. Unmatched junction bases numbered 9, after V lost 3 bases and J lost 7 bases. CDR1 and CDR2 (germline): SGDLS, YYNGEE. The CDR3 is 16 residues long. The CDR3 coding sequence is TGTGCCAGCAGCGCACGAGCGGGAGGGCCGGTCGGGGAGCTGTTTTTT. Residues: CASSARAGGPVGELFF.

The sample holds one count of this clone. The J gene is TRBJ1-2, the V gene TRBV5-5; no definite D call. The V end lost 6 bases, the J end lost 2 bases, and 14 bases lay between the germline ends. CDR3 length: 14 residues. CDR1 and CDR2 from the germline V gene are SGHKS and YYEKEE (reference sequence). The CDR3 here is CASTPTQINYGYTF. Here the CDR3 DNA reads TGTGCCAGCACCCCCACCCAGATCAACTATGGCTACACCTTC.

This chain connects TRBV6-1 to TRBJ1-5; possible D gene TRBD1, 5 bases. CDR1 is MNHNS, CDR2 SASEGT, per germline. Between the trimmed V and J ends, which lost 6 bases and 6 bases, there was a span of 12 bases. The CDR3 runs 13 residues. CDR3 sequence reads: CASSPGGSQPQHF. For the CDR3, the DNA is TGTGCCAGCAGCCCTGGGGGGAGTCAGCCCCAGCATTTT.